This T cell receptor beta chain was sequenced for a study of cytomegalovirus exposure and HLA in healthy donors. Study-level points and caveats: Three of the chains that were CMV-associated were confirmed in vitro to be specific for CMV antigens. The listing of some 170 TCR beta chains classed them as cytomegalovirus-associated.

The donors were in the roughly 130-subject validation cohort, distinct from the roughly 700-subject first cohort. The CDR3 runs 13 residues. Germline V CDR1 and CDR2: LNHDA, SQIVND (reference sequence). The V and J ends lost 5 bases and 7 bases respectively, with 14 bases between them. Profiling relied on immunoSEQ multiplex PCR, and the TCRdb table lists in-frame clones only, not all of them. The table lists 250,000 or so clones, about 83% of them singletons. This clone was observed many times. Its antigen remains unidentified. The chain couples TRBV19 to TRBJ2-5, with D perhaps matching TRBD1 (5 bases). The sample was PBMCs. This sequence was found in a man aged 18-30 years in good health and CMV-seronegative. The CDR3: CASSPRTTGTQYF. The CDR3 DNA follows: TGTGCCAGTAGTCCCCGAACTACAGGGACCCAGTACTTC.